The entry below describes one T cell receptor (beta chain). The V gene lost 6 bases and the J gene lost 4 bases, with 13 bases spanning the gap. Germline loops: CDR1 MNHNS, CDR2 SASEGT. This CDR3 is 14 amino acids long. Assay used: immunoSEQ multiplex PCR; TCRdb lists only in-frame clones, some missing. The sample consists of about 1 million clones, about 77% of them appearing once. This entry comes from a study of shared clonotypes between healthy human individuals. This rearrangement joins TRBV6-1 to TRBJ1-5; D possibly corresponds to TRBD1 (5 bases). The sequence came from a man aged 18-30 years in good health. The sequenced sample was memory CD4+ T cells sorted from blood. Subset reported: CD45RA-negative fraction. Here the CDR3 reads CASRILQGNQPQHF. The CDR3 coding sequence is TGTGCCAGCAGGATACTGCAGGGTAATCAGCCCCAGCATTTT.